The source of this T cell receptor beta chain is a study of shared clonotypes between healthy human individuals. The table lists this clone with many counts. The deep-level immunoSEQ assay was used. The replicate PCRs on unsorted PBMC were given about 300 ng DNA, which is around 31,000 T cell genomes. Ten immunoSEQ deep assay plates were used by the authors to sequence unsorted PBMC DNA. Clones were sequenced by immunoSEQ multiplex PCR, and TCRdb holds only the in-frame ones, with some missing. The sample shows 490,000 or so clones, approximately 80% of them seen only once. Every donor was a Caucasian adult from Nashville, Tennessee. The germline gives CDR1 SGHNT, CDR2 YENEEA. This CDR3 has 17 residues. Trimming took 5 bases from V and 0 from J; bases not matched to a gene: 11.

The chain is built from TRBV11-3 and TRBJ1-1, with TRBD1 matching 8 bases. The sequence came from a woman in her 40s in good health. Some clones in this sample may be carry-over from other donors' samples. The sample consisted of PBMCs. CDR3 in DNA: TGTGCCAGCAGCCGCGGGACAGGTGGGCCCATGAACACTGAAGCTTTCTTT. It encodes CASSRGTGGPMNTEAFF. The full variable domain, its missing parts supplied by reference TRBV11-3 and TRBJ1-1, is EAGVVQSPRYKIIEKKQPVAFWCNPISGHNTLYWYLQNLGQGPELLIRYENEEAVDDSQLPKDRFSAERLKGVDSTLKIQPAELGDSAVYLCASSRGTGGPMNTEAFFGQGTRLTVV.